This T cell receptor (beta chain) is from a study of T cells in Graves' hyperthyroidism and ophthalmopathy. Template material for amplifying TCR beta CDR3 regions consisted of RNA transcripts. The HTBI primer set drove a first-round RT-PCR of the TCR CDR3. One entry per CDR3 protein, called by TCRdb with MiXCR from the multiplex PCR reads. The sample records 400,000 or so distinct CDR3 sequences, 12% to 15% being singletons. Ophthalmopathy in the patients scored at least 3 on Clinical Activity Score and at least 4 on NOSPECS grade, lasting under 3 months. Fresh peripheral blood, roughly 10 ml of it, supplied the PBMCs. Notes on this clonotype: No antigen is known for it.

Study-level findings and limits: Stable hyperthyroidism and ophthalmopathy were separated using 13 V-J signatures.

Material: blood. The receptor was derived from a woman in her sixties or seventies with Graves' ophthalmopathy.

CDR3 DNA sequence: TGTGCCAGCAGTAGATCCGGGACAGGGGGACGCGAGCAGTACTTC. Encoded protein: CASSRSGTGGREQYF. This rearrangement joins TRBV28 to TRBJ2-7; 11 bases align to TRBD1. The J segment lost 6 bases and the V segment lost 5 bases, leaving 9 bases of the junction unmatched. The CDR3 length is 15 residues. Germline V gene lookup returns CDR1 MDHEN and CDR2 SYDVKM.